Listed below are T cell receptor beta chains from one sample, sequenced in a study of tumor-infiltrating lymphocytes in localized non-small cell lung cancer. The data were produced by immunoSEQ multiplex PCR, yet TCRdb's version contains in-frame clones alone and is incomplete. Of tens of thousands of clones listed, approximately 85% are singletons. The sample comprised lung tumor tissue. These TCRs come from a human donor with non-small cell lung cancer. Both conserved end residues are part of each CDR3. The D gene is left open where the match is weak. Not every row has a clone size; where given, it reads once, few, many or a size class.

cdr3_nt: TGTGCCAGCAGACCAGAGCGAGTTAGCTCCTACGAGCAGTACTTC
cdr3_aa: CASRPERVSSYEQYF
j_call: TRBJ2-7
v_call: TRBV2
clone_size: -
d_call: -

cdr3_nt: TGTGCCAGCACCCAGGGGGGACTAGCGTTTCATACGCAGTATTTT
cdr3_aa: CASTQGGLAFHTQYF
j_call: TRBJ2-3
v_call: TRBV21-1
clone_size: once
d_call: -

cdr3_nt: TGTGCCACCAGCAGAGATCCCGGGGTGGGCTATGGCTACACCTTC
cdr3_aa: CATSRDPGVGYGYTF
j_call: TRBJ1-2
v_call: TRBV15
clone_size: -
d_call: -

cdr3_nt: TGTGCCAGCAGCTTAGTCCTGGAGCAGTTCTTC
cdr3_aa: CASSLVLEQFF
j_call: TRBJ2-1
v_call: TRBV7-2
clone_size: -
d_call: -

cdr3_nt: TGTGCCAGCAGCTCTCAGGGCGCCCTCCACTTT
cdr3_aa: CASSSQGALHF
j_call: TRBJ1-6
v_call: TRBV11-2
clone_size: -
d_call: -

cdr3_nt: TGCGCCAGCAGCTTGGAGGGCTTACGGGAAGGAAACACCATATATTTT
cdr3_aa: CASSLEGLREGNTIYF
j_call: TRBJ1-3
v_call: TRBV5-1
clone_size: -
d_call: -

cdr3_nt: TGTGCCAGTACCCTAACGGCCGGCTCCTACGAGCAGTACTTC
cdr3_aa: CASTLTAGSYEQYF
j_call: TRBJ2-7
v_call: TRBV19
clone_size: -
d_call: -

cdr3_nt: TGTGCCAGCAGACTGACAAGGGGTAACACTGAAGCTTTCTTT
cdr3_aa: CASRLTRGNTEAFF
j_call: TRBJ1-1
v_call: TRBV2
clone_size: -
d_call: -

cdr3_nt: TGTGCCACCAGCCTGATCGACAGGGGAGGCAATGAGCAGTTCTTC
cdr3_aa: CATSLIDRGGNEQFF
j_call: TRBJ2-1
v_call: TRBV15
clone_size: -
d_call: TRBD1

cdr3_nt: TGTGCCAGCAGCCAGACCTACGAGCAGTACTTC
cdr3_aa: CASSQTYEQYF
j_call: TRBJ2-7
v_call: TRBV5-6
clone_size: -
d_call: -

cdr3_nt: TGTGCCAGCAGCCAACTCGGGACAGGGCCAGCCTCAAGGCTCTTT
cdr3_aa: CASSQLGTGPASRLF
j_call: TRBJ1-1
v_call: TRBV14
clone_size: -
d_call: TRBD1

cdr3_nt: TGCGCCAGCAGCCAAATAGGTCGGAATTCACCCCTCCACTTT
cdr3_aa: CASSQIGRNSPLHF
j_call: TRBJ1-6
v_call: TRBV4-3
clone_size: -
d_call: -

cdr3_nt: TGTGCCAGCAGTTTATTATCGCGCCACGAGCAGTACTTC
cdr3_aa: CASSLLSRHEQYF
j_call: TRBJ2-7
v_call: TRBV28
clone_size: -
d_call: -

cdr3_nt: TGTGCCAGCAGTTACGGGGTATCTGGGGCCAACGTCCTGACTTTC
cdr3_aa: CASSYGVSGANVLTF
j_call: TRBJ2-6
v_call: TRBV6-5
clone_size: -
d_call: -

cdr3_nt: TGTGCCAGCAGTTTAAGGGGCGGGGGGGCCGGGAGTGGTGAGCAGTTCTTC
cdr3_aa: CASSLRGGGAGSGEQFF
j_call: TRBJ2-1
v_call: TRBV27
clone_size: -
d_call: TRBD2

cdr3_nt: TGTGCCAGCAGCCCCGGGACAGGGGTTCAGCCCCAGCATTTT
cdr3_aa: CASSPGTGVQPQHF
j_call: TRBJ1-5
v_call: TRBV7-2
clone_size: -
d_call: TRBD1

cdr3_nt: TGTGCCAGCAGCACCGGGAACACTGAAGCTTTCTTT
cdr3_aa: CASSTGNTEAFF
j_call: TRBJ1-1
v_call: TRBV7-9
clone_size: -
d_call: -

cdr3_nt: TGTGCCAGCTCACCGACAGGCGCAACTAATGAAAAACTGTTTTTT
cdr3_aa: CASSPTGATNEKLFF
j_call: TRBJ1-4
v_call: TRBV18
clone_size: -
d_call: -

cdr3_nt: TGTGCCAGCAGCATATGGACAGGGGTGGCGAACACTGAAGCTTTCTTT
cdr3_aa: CASSIWTGVANTEAFF
j_call: TRBJ1-1
v_call: TRBV7-2
clone_size: -
d_call: TRBD1

cdr3_nt: TGCAGCGTTGCCGGGTCGACGGCGCAGTATTTT
cdr3_aa: CSVAGSTAQYF
j_call: TRBJ2-3
v_call: TRBV29-1
clone_size: once
d_call: -

cdr3_nt: TGTGCCAGCAGTTATCGGTACACCTACGAGCAGTACTTC
cdr3_aa: CASSYRYTYEQYF
j_call: TRBJ2-7
v_call: TRBV6-6
clone_size: -
d_call: -

cdr3_nt: TGTGCCAGCAGCGCCTCCTCCGAGCAGTACTTC
cdr3_aa: CASSASSEQYF
j_call: TRBJ2-7
v_call: TRBV7-8
clone_size: -
d_call: -

cdr3_nt: TGCGCCAGCAGTGAGTTGGTGGCAGGGGTTCAGCCCCAGCATTTT
cdr3_aa: CASSELVAGVQPQHF
j_call: TRBJ1-5
v_call: TRBV10-2
clone_size: -
d_call: -

cdr3_nt: TGTGCCATCAGTGAGGAAGGGGGTAGTGGCTACACCTTC
cdr3_aa: CAISEEGGSGYTF
j_call: TRBJ1-2
v_call: TRBV10-3
clone_size: -
d_call: -

cdr3_nt: TGCGCCAGCAGCTTTAATCAGGGATCCGCCGAGCAGTACTTC
cdr3_aa: CASSFNQGSAEQYF
j_call: TRBJ2-7
v_call: TRBV5-1
clone_size: few
d_call: -

cdr3_nt: TGTGCCAGCAGTTACTCGCAGGGGTATAATTCACCCCTCCACTTT
cdr3_aa: CASSYSQGYNSPLHF
j_call: TRBJ1-6
v_call: TRBV6-6
clone_size: -
d_call: -

cdr3_nt: TGCGCCAGTCAGCATTTTAGCGGGCTTAGCACAGATACGCAGTATTTT
cdr3_aa: CASQHFSGLSTDTQYF
j_call: TRBJ2-3
v_call: TRBV5-1
clone_size: -
d_call: TRBD2

cdr3_nt: TGTGCCAGCAGCGCGACAAATGGCTCACCCCTCCACTTT
cdr3_aa: CASSATNGSPLHF
j_call: TRBJ1-6
v_call: TRBV9
clone_size: -
d_call: -

cdr3_nt: TGCGCCAGCAGCTTGGGAGAAAAACTGTTTTTT
cdr3_aa: CASSLGEKLFF
j_call: TRBJ1-4
v_call: TRBV5-1
clone_size: -
d_call: -

cdr3_nt: TGTGCCAGCAGCCAAGCTGGGAACCCTGAAGCTTTCTTT
cdr3_aa: CASSQAGNPEAFF
j_call: TRBJ1-1
v_call: TRBV4-2
clone_size: -
d_call: -

cdr3_nt: TGCAGCACAGCCCGGGACTTAGGTACTGAAGCTTTCTTT
cdr3_aa: CSTARDLGTEAFF
j_call: TRBJ1-1
v_call: TRBV29-1
clone_size: -
d_call: -

cdr3_nt: TGTGCCAGCAGTACAAGTGGGGTGGATACGCAGTATTTT
cdr3_aa: CASSTSGVDTQYF
j_call: TRBJ2-3
v_call: TRBV6-4
clone_size: -
d_call: -

cdr3_nt: TGCGCCAGCAGCAGGGACCAGGGCACAGATACGCAGTATTTT
cdr3_aa: CASSRDQGTDTQYF
j_call: TRBJ2-3
v_call: TRBV5-1
clone_size: -
d_call: -

cdr3_nt: TGTGCCAGCAGCCCTTCTCAGGGGGTGCAGTCACCCCTCCACTTT
cdr3_aa: CASSPSQGVQSPLHF
j_call: TRBJ1-6
v_call: TRBV9
clone_size: -
d_call: TRBD1

cdr3_nt: TGTGCCAGCAGCCTAGGACCTAATGAAAAACTGTTTTTT
cdr3_aa: CASSLGPNEKLFF
j_call: TRBJ1-4
v_call: TRBV6-5
clone_size: -
d_call: -

cdr3_nt: TGTGCCTGGAGTGTATTTGCAGGGGAAAATTATGGCTACACCTTC
cdr3_aa: CAWSVFAGENYGYTF
j_call: TRBJ1-2
v_call: TRBV30
clone_size: -
d_call: -

cdr3_nt: TGCGCCAGCAGCGCGTACCGGGACAGGGTAACCTATGGCTACACCTTC
cdr3_aa: CASSAYRDRVTYGYTF
j_call: TRBJ1-2
v_call: TRBV5-1
clone_size: -
d_call: TRBD1

cdr3_nt: TGTGCCAGTAGCCCGGGGACTAGCGGGGCCCAAGAGACCCAGTACTTC
cdr3_aa: CASSPGTSGAQETQYF
j_call: TRBJ2-5
v_call: TRBV2
clone_size: -
d_call: TRBD2

cdr3_nt: TGTGCCAGTAGTATGGACAGTTCCCTCTATATAGAGCAGTACTTC
cdr3_aa: CASSMDSSLYIEQYF
j_call: TRBJ2-7
v_call: TRBV19
clone_size: -
d_call: -

cdr3_nt: TGTGCCAGCTCACCAAGGGGCGCGGCACACGAGGGGACTAATGAAAAACTGTTTTTT
cdr3_aa: CASSPRGAAHEGTNEKLFF
j_call: TRBJ1-4
v_call: TRBV18
clone_size: -
d_call: -

cdr3_nt: TGTGCCAGCAGCCAAGATCTTAAAGGGCATTGGTTAGATCAGCCCCAGCATTTT
cdr3_aa: CASSQDLKGHWLDQPQHF
j_call: TRBJ1-5
v_call: TRBV4-2
clone_size: -
d_call: -

cdr3_nt: TGCGCCAGCAGCTTGACAGGGAGCACTGAAGCTTTCTTT
cdr3_aa: CASSLTGSTEAFF
j_call: TRBJ1-1
v_call: TRBV5-1
clone_size: -
d_call: -

cdr3_nt: TGTGCCAGCAGCGGACTAGCGGGGGGGAGGGGGAGCACAGATACGCAGTATTTT
cdr3_aa: CASSGLAGGRGSTDTQYF
j_call: TRBJ2-3
v_call: TRBV7-9
clone_size: -
d_call: TRBD2

cdr3_nt: TGCGCCAGCAGCCAGGGGGTGAACACTGAAGCTTTCTTT
cdr3_aa: CASSQGVNTEAFF
j_call: TRBJ1-1
v_call: TRBV4-1
clone_size: -
d_call: -

cdr3_nt: TGCGCCAGCAGCCAATCGGGGACAGGTGGTTTCGGCTACGAGCAGTACTTC
cdr3_aa: CASSQSGTGGFGYEQYF
j_call: TRBJ2-7
v_call: TRBV4-3
clone_size: -
d_call: TRBD1

cdr3_nt: TGTGCCAGCAGTTTAGGGTCAGGTCGCACAGATACGCAGTATTTT
cdr3_aa: CASSLGSGRTDTQYF
j_call: TRBJ2-3
v_call: TRBV28
clone_size: -
d_call: -

cdr3_nt: TGCAGCGAAATCACAGGGGTAGGTTACCCGCGCAATGAGCAGTTCTTC
cdr3_aa: CSEITGVGYPRNEQFF
j_call: TRBJ2-1
v_call: TRBV29-1
clone_size: -
d_call: TRBD1

cdr3_nt: TGCGCCAGCAGCCAGCTAAGCTCCTACAATGAGCAGTTCTTC
cdr3_aa: CASSQLSSYNEQFF
j_call: TRBJ2-1
v_call: TRBV4-1
clone_size: -
d_call: -

cdr3_nt: TGTGCCAGCAAGGGACAGGCGGACTATGGCTACACCTTC
cdr3_aa: CASKGQADYGYTF
j_call: TRBJ1-2
v_call: TRBV18
clone_size: -
d_call: TRBD1

cdr3_nt: TGTGCTAGTGGCCGCTCGACCCGGGGGCCGGGCACCGGGGAGCTGTTTTTT
cdr3_aa: CASGRSTRGPGTGELFF
j_call: TRBJ2-2
v_call: TRBV12-5
clone_size: -
d_call: -